This entry lists 5 T cell receptor beta chains sequenced from one sample in a study of T cell repertoires in cytomegalovirus infection. A single record per CDR3 protein comes from TCRdb applying MiXCR to the reads. The table has some 920,000 distinct CDR3 sequences, 31% seen once. These receptors have no known antigen. Sequencing used cultured CD8+ T cells from PBMCs, obtained from culture after CMV antigen stimulation. The source is a human donor in good health (CMV status not recorded). Some clones in this sample may be carry-over from other donors' samples.

This clonotype was counted a few times. This chain links TRBV4-3 with TRBJ1-2; D gene uncertain. The germline V gene encodes CDR1 LGHNA and CDR2 YSLEER. This CDR3 contains 15 residues. Trimming cost V 0 bases and J 5 bases, with 13 bases left between them. The DNA of the CDR3 is TGCGCCAGCAGCCAAGATTTGGAGGGTGGATATGGCTACACCTTC. As protein: CASSQDLEGGYGYTF.

This clonotype has more than one count but fewer than ten. V and J are TRBV7-6 and TRBJ2-2, with 11 bases matching TRBD2. This CDR3 has 15 residues. V was clipped by 5 bases and J by 5 bases; unmatched bases: 4. In germline, CDR1 is SGHVS, CDR2 FNYEAQ. Here the CDR3 reads CASSPLAGETGELFF. In nucleotides, the CDR3 is TGTGCCAGCAGCCCACTAGCGGGGGAGACCGGGGAGCTGTTTTTT.

J is TRBJ1-4 and V is TRBV12-3 or TRBV12-4, with TRBD1 matching over 7 bases. The CDR3 is 14 amino acids. V gave up 6 bases and J gave up 8 bases; unmatched junction bases: 9. The CDR3 region is CASRTQGLWEKLFF. DNA for the CDR3: TGTGCCAGCAGAACACAGGGGCTCTGGGAAAAACTGTTTTTT.

The rearrangement joins TRBV19 to TRBJ2-1; the match to TRBD2 covers 12 bases. Trimming removed 4 bases from V and 6 bases from J; junction bases left unmatched: 4. This CDR3 has 15 residues. Germline V gene sequence: CDR1 LNHDA, CDR2 SQIVND (reference sequence). The CDR3 spells CASSKTSGGSNEQFF. CDR3 nucleotide sequence: TGTGCCAGTAGTAAGACTAGCGGGGGCTCCAATGAGCAGTTCTTC.

This clonotype was picked up a small number of times. A read error may be the cause here, since a much bigger clone is one base away. The chain carries TRBV6-1 and TRBJ1-1; D ambiguous. In germline, CDR1 is MNHNS, CDR2 SASEGT. CDR3 length: 8 residues. DNA for the CDR3: TGTGCCAGCAATGAAGCTTTCTTT. It encodes CASNEAFF.